This T cell receptor (beta chain) is from a study of post-analysis software for immune sequencing data. Study overall: Relapsing-remitting, secondary progressive and progressive-relapsing multiple sclerosis courses were included. General study points: Five or six TRBV segments, TRBV5-6, TRBV5-1 and TRBV20-1 among them, were found more frequent in patients than controls. Multiple sclerosis was associated with a significant reduction in normalized Chao1 diversity relative to controls.

Included in the TCR beta cDNA libraries were unique molecular identifiers. TCRdb analysed the PCR reads with MiXCR anew, one entry per CDR3 protein. The sample has roughly 670,000 distinct CDR3 sequences; approximately 59% are singletons. As for this clonotype: The target antigen is unknown.

The CDR3 is made up of 13 amino acids. From germline, CDR1 is SQVTM and CDR2 ANQGSEA. The V and J ends lost 5 bases and 0 bases respectively, with 10 bases between them. The sequence came from a girl aged 2-10 years with multiple sclerosis. The sequencing input was blood. The chain joins TRBV29-1 to TRBJ1-2; weak D call: TRBD1 (5 bases). The CDR3 loop is CSVKGSANYGYTF. Written as DNA, the CDR3 is TGCAGCGTTAAGGGGTCTGCTAACTATGGCTACACCTTC.